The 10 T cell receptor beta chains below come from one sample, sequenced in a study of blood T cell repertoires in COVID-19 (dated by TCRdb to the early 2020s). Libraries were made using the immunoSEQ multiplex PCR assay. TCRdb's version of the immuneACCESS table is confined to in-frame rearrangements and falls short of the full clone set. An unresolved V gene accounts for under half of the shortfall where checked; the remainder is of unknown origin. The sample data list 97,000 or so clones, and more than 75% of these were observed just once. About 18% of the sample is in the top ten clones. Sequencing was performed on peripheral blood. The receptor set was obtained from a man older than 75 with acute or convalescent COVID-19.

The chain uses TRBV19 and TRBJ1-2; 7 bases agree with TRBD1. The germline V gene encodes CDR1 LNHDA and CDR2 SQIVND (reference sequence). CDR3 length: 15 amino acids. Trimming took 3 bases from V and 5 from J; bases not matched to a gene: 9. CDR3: CASSISPGQRYGYTF. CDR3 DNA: TGTGCCAGTAGTATTTCCCCGGGACAGAGGTATGGCTACACCTTC.

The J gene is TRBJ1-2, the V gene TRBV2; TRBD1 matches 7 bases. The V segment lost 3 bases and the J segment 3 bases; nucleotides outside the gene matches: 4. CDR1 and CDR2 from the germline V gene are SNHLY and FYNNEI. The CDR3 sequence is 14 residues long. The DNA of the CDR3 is TGTGCCAGCAGTGATAGGGGGCGCGACTATGGCTACACCTTC. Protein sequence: CASSDRGRDYGYTF.

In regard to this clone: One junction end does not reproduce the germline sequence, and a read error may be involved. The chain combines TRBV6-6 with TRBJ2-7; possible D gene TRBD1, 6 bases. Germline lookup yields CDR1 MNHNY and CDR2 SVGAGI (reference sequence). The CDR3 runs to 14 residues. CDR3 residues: CVSSQQGISYEQYF. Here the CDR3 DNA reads TGTGTCAGCAGTCAACAGGGAATATCATACGAGCAGTACTTC.

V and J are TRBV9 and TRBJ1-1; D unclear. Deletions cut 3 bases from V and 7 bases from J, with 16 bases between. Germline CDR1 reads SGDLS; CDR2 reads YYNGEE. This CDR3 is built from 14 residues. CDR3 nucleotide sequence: TGTGCCAGCAGCGCGGGCGGGCAGGCAGGTGAAGCTTTCTTT. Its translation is CASSAGGQAGEAFF.

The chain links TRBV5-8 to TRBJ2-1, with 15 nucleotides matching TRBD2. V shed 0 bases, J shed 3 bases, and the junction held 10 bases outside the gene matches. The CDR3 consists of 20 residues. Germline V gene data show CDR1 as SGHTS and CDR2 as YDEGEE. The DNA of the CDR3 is TGTGCCAGCAGCTTGGAAGGGACAGGGGGACTAGCGGGAGGCTACAATGAGCAGTTCTTC. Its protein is CASSLEGTGGLAGGYNEQFF.

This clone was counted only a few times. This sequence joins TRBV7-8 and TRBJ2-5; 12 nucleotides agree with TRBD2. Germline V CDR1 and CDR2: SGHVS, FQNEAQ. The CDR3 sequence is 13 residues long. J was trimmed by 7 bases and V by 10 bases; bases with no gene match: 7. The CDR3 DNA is TGTGCCACCGGGACTAGCGGGCCCCCGACCCAGTACTTC. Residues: CATGTSGPPTQYF.

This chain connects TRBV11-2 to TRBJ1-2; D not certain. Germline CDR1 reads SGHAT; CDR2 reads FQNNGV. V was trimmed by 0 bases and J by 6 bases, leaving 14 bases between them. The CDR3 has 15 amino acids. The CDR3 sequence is CASSLETDGLNGYTF. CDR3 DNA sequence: TGTGCCAGCAGCTTAGAGACGGACGGACTAAATGGCTACACCTTC.

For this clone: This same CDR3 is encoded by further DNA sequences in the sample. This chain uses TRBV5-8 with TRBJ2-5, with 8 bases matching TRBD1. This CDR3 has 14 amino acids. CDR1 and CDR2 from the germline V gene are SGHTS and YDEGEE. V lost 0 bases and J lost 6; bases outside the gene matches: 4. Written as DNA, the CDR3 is TGTGCCAGCAGCTTGGGACAGGGGAGGAAGACCCAGTACTTC. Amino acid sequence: CASSLGQGRKTQYF.

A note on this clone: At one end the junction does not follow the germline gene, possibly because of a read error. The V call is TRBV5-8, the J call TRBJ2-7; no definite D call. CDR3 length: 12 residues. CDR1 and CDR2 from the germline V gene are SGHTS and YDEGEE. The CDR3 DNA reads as TGTGCCAGCAGCCTGCCTCCGGGTCACGTACTTTTC. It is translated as CASSLPPGHVLF.

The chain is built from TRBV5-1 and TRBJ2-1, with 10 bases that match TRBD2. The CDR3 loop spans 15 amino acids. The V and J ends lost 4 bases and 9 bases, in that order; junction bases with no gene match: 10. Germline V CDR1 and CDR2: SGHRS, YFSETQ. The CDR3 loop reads CASSPSGSVGTEQFF. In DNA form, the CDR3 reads TGCGCCAGCAGCCCTAGCGGGAGCGTCGGCACTGAGCAGTTCTTC.